The clone carrying this T cell receptor beta chain was detected only a few times. Antigen specificity is unknown. This entry is derived from a study of CD8 T cells in ankylosing spondylitis. General study results and limits: CD8+ by phenotype, disease-linked clones were relatively rare in peripheral blood. Significant enrichment of disease-linked clones was reported in matched ankylosing spondylitis synovial fluid. Ankylosing spondylitis blood appeared to carry a characteristic TCR beta motif of several highly homologous variants. Prior literature has documented some motif variants in synovial fluid and blood from reactive arthritis.

A quantitative 5'-RACE method, one with molecular barcodes, was used to make TCR beta libraries. TCRdb recomputed calls from the 5' RACE reads with MiXCR, one row per CDR3 protein. The sample records around 220,000 distinct CDR3 sequences, roughly 18% being singletons. Germline CDR1 and CDR2: KGHDR and SFDVKD. This CDR3 contains 11 residues. Trimming removed 2 bases from V and 8 bases from J, with 5 bases in between. Sequencing input: blood, either unsorted or a sorted T cell fraction (not recorded which). V and J are TRBV24-1 and TRBJ2-5, with D unclear. The TCR originated in a male donor with ankylosing spondylitis. The CDR3 region has the DNA TGTGCCACCAGTGATTACCTCACCCAGTACTTC. Its protein product is CATSDYLTQYF.